This is a list of T cell receptor beta chains from one sample in a study of T cell responses to AZD1222 COVID-19 vaccine. The repertoire was sequenced with immunoSEQ multiplex PCR; TCRdb's copy has only in-frame clones and lacks some. Of 250,000 to 300,000 clones listed, approximately 94% were seen once; the top ten hold 0.5% to 0.7%. The specimen was peripheral blood, collected 28 days after the second AZD1222 dose. These receptors were taken from an adult who received the AZD1222 COVID-19 vaccine. The CDR3 runs from the conserved cysteine through the conserved F or W. The D gene is left open where the match is weak. Clone size is not always given. Where it is, it says once, few, many or a class for expanded clones.

J,size,V,D,DNA,CDR3
TRBJ1-2,-,TRBV6-5,-,TGTGCCAGCAGCCAACGGGCGAACAGGGGCTACACCTTC,CASSQRANRGYTF
TRBJ1-4,-,TRBV3-1/TRBV3-2,-,TGTGCCAGCAGCCAAGTTAATGAAAAACTGTTTTTT,CASSQVNEKLFF
TRBJ1-2,-,TRBV3-1/TRBV3-2,-,TGTGCCAGCAGCCAAGGAAAGGCCACATATGGCTACACCTTC,CASSQGKATYGYTF
TRBJ1-1,-,TRBV6-5,-,TGTGCCAGCAGTCTTGGGGGGCGGGGCCCTGAAGCTTTCTTT,CASSLGGRGPEAFF
TRBJ2-2,-,TRBV4-1,TRBD2,TGCGCCAGCAGCCAGCCAGCGGGACTAGCGGGGGTCACCCGGGGCACCGGGGAGCTGTTTTTT,CASSQPAGLAGVTRGTGELFF
TRBJ2-2,-,TRBV11-3,TRBD2,TGTGCCAGCGGACAACTAGCGGGAGGGCCGGGCACCGGGGAGCTGTTTTTT,CASGQLAGGPGTGELFF
TRBJ2-7,-,TRBV28,TRBD2,TGTGCCAGCAGCCCTAGCGGGGGTTCCTACGAGCAGTACTTC,CASSPSGGSYEQYF
TRBJ2-7,-,TRBV5-5,TRBD1,TGTGCCAGCAGTCGACAGGGGGCAAACTCCTACGAGCAGTACTTC,CASSRQGANSYEQYF
TRBJ2-7,-,TRBV7-2,-,TGTGCCAGCAGCTTATCTCTGGTAACAGGGTGGGAGCAGTACTTC,CASSLSLVTGWEQYF
TRBJ2-7,once,TRBV4-2,TRBD2,TGTGCCAGCAGCCAAAAAAGCGGGATGAGGGAGCAGTACTTC,CASSQKSGMREQYF
TRBJ2-3,-,TRBV5-1,-,TGCGCCAGCAGCTTGGAAGTGACTAGAGTCACAGATACGCAGTATTTT,CASSLEVTRVTDTQYF
TRBJ1-4,-,TRBV2,-,TGTGCCAGCAGCGGTCAAAAGGGTGAAAAACTGTTTTTT,CASSGQKGEKLFF
TRBJ1-2,once,TRBV4-2,-,TGTGCCAGCAGCTCAAGTTCAGGGGATAACTATGGCTACACCTTC,CASSSSSGDNYGYTF
TRBJ2-2,-,TRBV24-1,-,TGTGCCACCAGTGATTCCACCGGGACACCTAACACCGGGGAGCTGTTTTTT,CATSDSTGTPNTGELFF
TRBJ1-1,-,TRBV9,-,TGTGCCAGCAGCCCGACAGACTGGTGGAACACTGAAGCTTTCTTT,CASSPTDWWNTEAFF
TRBJ2-1,-,TRBV10-3,-,TGTGCCATCAGTGACCCCGGGGCAGGTACCAATGAGCAGTTCTTC,CAISDPGAGTNEQFF
TRBJ1-4,-,TRBV7-9,TRBD1,TGTGCCAGCAGCCCACTGTCCCGGGACAGCGTAGGTGAAAAACTGTTTTTT,CASSPLSRDSVGEKLFF
TRBJ2-7,-,TRBV4-3,-,TGCGCCAGCAGCCAAGATCCTAGCTCCTACGAGCAGTACTTC,CASSQDPSSYEQYF
TRBJ2-7,-,TRBV10-1,TRBD1,TGCGCCAGCAGCTTCCGGGACAGGGACCGCGAGCAGTACTTC,CASSFRDRDREQYF
TRBJ2-2,-,TRBV28,-,TGTGCCAGCGGCCCGGCGGGCGAGACCACCGGGGAGCTGTTTTTT,CASGPAGETTGELFF
TRBJ1-5,-,TRBV19,TRBD1,TGTGCCAGTACCGAACAGGGGGCACCTCAGCCCCAGCATTTT,CASTEQGAPQPQHF
TRBJ1-2,-,TRBV3-1/TRBV3-2,-,TGTGCCAGCAGCCAAGCGGGGGACTATGGCTACACCTTC,CASSQAGDYGYTF
TRBJ1-2,once,TRBV29-1,-,TGCAGCGTTGCTGGAGGAGGCTACACCTTC,CSVAGGGYTF
TRBJ2-7,once,TRBV19,TRBD2,TGTGCCAGTGCGAAGCGGGATCGGGGTTACGAGCAGTACTTC,CASAKRDRGYEQYF
TRBJ2-7,-,TRBV27,TRBD2,TGTGCCAGCAGCAAGCGGGAGTCCTCCTACGAGCAGTACTTC,CASSKRESSYEQYF
TRBJ1-6,-,TRBV28,-,TGTGCCAGCACGGCAGGGTTGGTTTCACCCCTCCACTTT,CASTAGLVSPLHF
TRBJ1-3,-,TRBV6-6,TRBD1,TGTGCCAGCAGCTTGGACAGGGACGGAAACACCATATATTTT,CASSLDRDGNTIYF
TRBJ2-7,-,TRBV29-1,-,TGCAGCGTTACCGGGACACAGTACGAGCAGTACTTC,CSVTGTQYEQYF
TRBJ1-5,-,TRBV2,TRBD1,TGTGCCAGCAGTGCGACAGGGGGAGAGCAGCCCCAGCATTTT,CASSATGGEQPQHF
TRBJ1-1,-,TRBV3-1/TRBV3-2,TRBD1,TGTGCCAGCAGCCAAGCCCGACGGACAGGGGGCAAGAACACTGAAGCTTTCTTT,CASSQARRTGGKNTEAFF
TRBJ1-2,-,TRBV2,-,TGTGCCAGCTCTAAGGAGGGGGAGAGAAATGGCTACACCTTC,CASSKEGERNGYTF
TRBJ1-3,-,TRBV2,-,TGTGCCAGCAGGACTTCCTCTGGAAACACCATATATTTT,CASRTSSGNTIYF
TRBJ1-3,once,TRBV9,-,TGTGCCAGCAGCGTCAAGCCAGGAGGAAACACCATATATTTT,CASSVKPGGNTIYF
TRBJ2-2,once,TRBV5-1,-,TGCGCCAGCAGCTTGTCGACAGGACACACCGGGGAGCTGTTTTTT,CASSLSTGHTGELFF
TRBJ2-7,-,TRBV18,-,TGTGCCAGCTCACCGTTGGACCTCCGGTTTAGTTACGAGCAGTACTTC,CASSPLDLRFSYEQYF
TRBJ2-3,-,TRBV28,-,TGTGCCAGCAGTACATCGGGGGGCGGAGATACGCAGTATTTT,CASSTSGGGDTQYF
TRBJ1-6,-,TRBV4-1,-,TGCGCCAGCAGCCAAGATAGGGGAATCTATTCACCCCTCCACTTT,CASSQDRGIYSPLHF
TRBJ1-6,-,TRBV5-1,-,TGCGCCAGCAGCTTGGTAGGACAGAAGAATTCACCCCTCCACTTT,CASSLVGQKNSPLHF
TRBJ2-1,once,TRBV7-9,-,TGTGCCAGCAGCTTAAACGCCCGCGGGGGCCACAATGAGCAGTTCTTC,CASSLNARGGHNEQFF
TRBJ1-2,few,TRBV10-3,-,TGTGCCATCAGTGAATGGACCGGTGAAAGTAACTATGGCTACACCTTC,CAISEWTGESNYGYTF
TRBJ1-6,-,TRBV9,-,TGTGCCAGCAGCGAGACTAACCAACCCCTCCACTTT,CASSETNQPLHF
TRBJ1-2,-,TRBV18,TRBD1,TGTGCCAGCTCACCGGGACAGGCGGATGGCTACACCTTC,CASSPGQADGYTF
TRBJ1-1,-,TRBV25-1,-,TGTGCCAGCAGTGAATGGTCAAAAACTGAAGCTTTCTTT,CASSEWSKTEAFF
TRBJ2-4,-,TRBV19,TRBD1,TGTGCCAGTAGGGACAGGCCTTATGGCAAAAACATTCAGTACTTC,CASRDRPYGKNIQYF
TRBJ2-7,-,TRBV4-1,-,TGCGCCAGCAGCCAATCCGGGACTGGTAGCTCCTACGAGCAGTACTTC,CASSQSGTGSSYEQYF
TRBJ2-2,-,TRBV7-2,-,TGTGCCAGCAGCTCGGGACTCCTGGGGACCGGGGAGCTGTTTTTT,CASSSGLLGTGELFF
TRBJ2-3,-,TRBV29-1,-,TGCAGCGTTGTGGGGTTCACAGATACGCAGTATTTT,CSVVGFTDTQYF
TRBJ2-1,-,TRBV9,TRBD2,TGTGCCAGCAGCGTAGGGGGGACTAGCGGGTTTCTAGAGCAGTTCTTC,CASSVGGTSGFLEQFF
TRBJ2-1,-,TRBV2,TRBD2,TGTGCCAGTGAGTGGCTAGCGGGAGGTAATGAGCAGTTCTTC,CASEWLAGGNEQFF
TRBJ2-3,-,TRBV7-2,TRBD2,TGTGCCAGCAGCGTAACTAGCGGGAGGGTAGATACGCAGTATTTT,CASSVTSGRVDTQYF
TRBJ1-1,-,TRBV5-1,-,TGCGCCAGCAGCTTGGTAGGAGGGAACACTGAAGCTTTCTTT,CASSLVGGNTEAFF
TRBJ1-1,many,TRBV19,-,TGTGCCAGTAGCTGGACAGCTACAAGGGCTGAAGCTTTCTTT,CASSWTATRAEAFF
TRBJ2-2,-,TRBV7-6,TRBD2,TGTGCCAGCAGCTTAGTGCGGGAGGCTAACACCGGGGAGCTGTTTTTT,CASSLVREANTGELFF
TRBJ2-3,-,TRBV6-2/TRBV6-3,-,TGTGCCAGCAGTTACCGCACAGATACGCAGTATTTT,CASSYRTDTQYF
TRBJ2-2,-,TRBV18,TRBD2,TGTGCCAGCTCACCTCCGGGACTAGCGGGAAACACCGGGGAGCTGTTTTTT,CASSPPGLAGNTGELFF
TRBJ1-3,-,TRBV29-1,TRBD1,TGCAGCGTTGGACAGGGGAGAGGAAACACCATATATTTT,CSVGQGRGNTIYF
TRBJ2-5,-,TRBV11-2,-,TGTGCCAGCAGCTTAGGACAGGTGGGGAAGACCCAGTACTTC,CASSLGQVGKTQYF